This TCR beta chain appears in the sequencing data of a study of yellow fever vaccine responses in identical twins. Using its own MiXCR run on the RT-PCR reads, TCRdb lists one record per CDR3 protein. The table includes about 6,000 distinct CDR3 sequences, approximately 70% detected once. The TCR was taken from a woman under 30 who received the yellow fever vaccine. The sample here was T cells from blood (PBMCs), unsorted or a sorted subset (not recorded which), taken before or after yellow fever vaccination (not recorded which).

In DNA, the CDR3 is TGCAGCGTTGCGGGGGAGGGAACTACTTCTAGGAATGAGCAGTTCTTC. Translation gives CSVAGEGTTSRNEQFF. V and J are TRBV29-1 and TRBJ2-1; 7 nucleotides match TRBD2. Germline V lookup: CDR1 SQVTM, CDR2 ANQGSEA. CDR3 length: 16 residues. Trimming cost V 4 bases and J 7 bases; bases outside gene matches: 16.